Presented here are 23 T cell receptor beta chains from one specimen sequenced in a study of T cell responses to AZD1222 COVID-19 vaccine. Profiled with immunoSEQ multiplex PCR; TCRdb holds only in-frame clones, not every one. The table records about 130,000 clones, roughly 85% of them present only once. The specimen comprised peripheral blood, sampled 28 days after the second AZD1222 dose. The source of these receptors is an adult who received the AZD1222 COVID-19 vaccine.

The DNA for the CDR3 is TGTGCCACCGCTGCGGGACTACCCTCTCAGCCCCAGCATTTT. As protein: CATAAGLPSQPQHF. The V and J genes are TRBV6-5 and TRBJ1-5, with TRBD1 as a possible D gene (5 bases). Trimming shortened V by 10 bases and J by 6 bases, and 19 bases separated the two germline ends. The CDR3 loop spans 14 amino acids. CDR1 is MNHEY, CDR2 SVGAGI, per germline.

The chain carries TRBV29-1 and TRBJ2-5; the match to TRBD2 covers 10 bases. V was pared by 7 bases and J by 5 bases, with 7 bases of the junction left unmatched. The CDR3 has 13 amino acids. From germline, CDR1 is SQVTM and CDR2 ANQGSEA. CDR3 region: CSASGGAQETQYF. In nucleotides, the CDR3 is TGCAGCGCGAGCGGGGGGGCCCAGGAGACCCAGTACTTC.

The CDR3 sequence: CASSAPPGERSSYNSPLHF. The CDR3, as DNA: TGTGCCAGCAGCGCCCCACCGGGGGAAAGGAGCTCCTATAATTCACCCCTCCACTTT. The rearrangement uses TRBV5-8 and TRBJ1-6; weak D call: TRBD1 (5 bases). Trimming shortened V by 4 bases and J by 0 bases, and 20 bases separated the two germline ends. The CDR3 extends over 19 amino acids. The germline V gene has CDR1 SGHTS and CDR2 YDEGEE.

This clone occurred once. This chain connects TRBV6-5 to TRBJ1-5; D gene ambiguous. This CDR3 contains 12 residues. The germline gives CDR1 MNHEY, CDR2 SVGAGI. Trimming removed 6 bases from V and 9 bases from J, with 12 bases in between. The DNA for the CDR3 is TGTGCCAGCAGAAGAGGCGACGGGCCCCAGCATTTT. This translates into CASRRGDGPQHF.

This clone was counted a few times. The chain joins TRBV6-4 to TRBJ1-1; D gene ambiguous. The V end lost 6 bases, the J end lost 1 base, and 9 bases lay between the germline ends. The germline V gene encodes CDR1 MRHNA and CDR2 SNTAGT. The CDR3 spans 13 residues. CDR3 coding DNA: TGTGCCAGCAGCCTTCATTCGAACACTGAAGCTTTCTTT. Its translation: CASSLHSNTEAFF.

This clone has a single count. The chain has TRBV30 and TRBJ1-2; 8 bases are a match to TRBD1. V was pared by 2 bases and J by 7 bases, with 9 bases of the junction left unmatched. This CDR3 has 14 amino acids. Germline values: CDR1 GTSNPN, CDR2 SVGIG (reference sequence). The CDR3 DNA is TGTGCCTGGAGTCTTCGGACAGGGAAGGGTGGCTACACCTTC. Residues: CAWSLRTGKGGYTF.

V gene TRBV6-5 combines with J gene TRBJ1-5; no firm D call. The CDR3 is 14 amino acids. The V gene lost 7 bases and the J gene lost 6 bases, with 16 bases spanning the gap. Germline values: CDR1 MNHEY, CDR2 SVGAGI. The chain's CDR3 is CASTPRSSGQPQHF. The CDR3 nucleotides are TGTGCCAGCACCCCGCGGTCCTCCGGTCAGCCCCAGCATTTT.

The J gene is TRBJ1-3, the V gene TRBV2; 8 nucleotides agree with TRBD1. Trimming took 6 bases from V and 2 from J; bases not matched to a gene: 3. The CDR3 consists of 14 residues. Germline lookup yields CDR1 SNHLY and CDR2 FYNNEI. The CDR3 region is CASSLTGAGNTIYF. The CDR3 DNA follows: TGTGCCAGCAGCTTGACAGGGGCTGGAAACACCATATATTTT.

The rearrangement uses TRBV7-2 and TRBJ2-1; 11 bases map to TRBD2. CDR3 size: 14 residues. The germline V gene encodes CDR1 SGHTA and CDR2 FQGNSA. Trimming removed 3 bases from V and 6 bases from J; junction bases left unmatched: 1. Here the CDR3 reads CASSFGTSGNEQFF. In nucleotides, the CDR3 is TGTGCCAGCAGCTTCGGGACTAGCGGCAATGAGCAGTTCTTC.

V and J are TRBV27 and TRBJ2-2; 9 bases align to TRBD2. Germline V lookup: CDR1 MNHEY, CDR2 SMNVEV (reference sequence). With 5 bases clipped from V and 0 bases from J, the junction kept 13 bases outside the gene matches. The CDR3 consists of 19 residues. CDR3 DNA: TGTGCCAGCAGTCATGCTATAACTAAGCGGGGGGCGAACACCGGGGAGCTGTTTTTT. Translating it yields CASSHAITKRGANTGELFF.

The rearrangement links TRBV7-2 to TRBJ2-3; D might be TRBD2 (5 bases). The CDR3 is 13 residues long. Trimming took off 1 base at V and 5 bases at J, with 7 bases between the two ends. Germline V gives CDR1 SGHTA, CDR2 FQGNSA. The CDR3 DNA follows: TGTGCCAGCAGCTTAGGCGGACTAGATACGCAGTATTTT. This codes for CASSLGGLDTQYF.

This sequence joins TRBV29-1 and TRBJ1-4, with 7 bases fitting TRBD1. V dropped 7 bases and J dropped 7; count of bases not matched to a gene: 9. This CDR3 comprises 13 residues. Germline V gene sequence: CDR1 SQVTM, CDR2 ANQGSEA. The CDR3 DNA follows: TGCAGCGGAAATCAGGGGGTCGGTGAAAAACTGTTTTTT. It specifies CSGNQGVGEKLFF.

CDR3 loop: CASSLGSREAFF. The DNA of the CDR3 is TGTGCCAGCAGTTTAGGCAGCCGTGAAGCTTTCTTT. The chain recombines TRBV12-3 or TRBV12-4 with TRBJ1-1; no reliable D call. Trimming removed 1 base from V and 7 bases from J, with 7 bases in between. CDR3 length: 12 amino acids.

The V and J genes are TRBV6-5 and TRBJ1-3, with unresolved D. Trimming left V 0 bases short and J 3 bases short, with 9 bases between. Germline V gene sequence: CDR1 MNHEY, CDR2 SVGAGI. This CDR3 spans 15 amino acids. The chain's CDR3 is CASSYSQQIGNTIYF. The CDR3 DNA follows: TGTGCCAGCAGTTACTCGCAACAGATTGGAAACACCATATATTTT.

The chain carries TRBV19 and TRBJ1-5; weak D call: TRBD1 (6 bases). The CDR3 runs to 15 residues. CDR1 is LNHDA, CDR2 SQIVND, per germline (reference sequence). Deletions cut 8 bases from V and 0 bases from J, with 14 bases between. For the CDR3, the DNA is TGTGCCAGTGTAAGGGGGACGGGTAGCAATCAGCCCCAGCATTTT. Its translation: CASVRGTGSNQPQHF.

J is TRBJ2-2 and V is TRBV7-9; TRBD2 might be the D (5 bases). Looked up from germline, CDR1 is SEHNR and CDR2 is FQNEAQ (reference sequence). This CDR3 is built from 15 residues. Trimming took off 6 bases at V and 4 bases at J, with 15 bases between the two ends. CDR3 bases: TGTGCCAGCAGAAACCCGGACCGGGGCACCGGGGAGCTGTTTTTT. Its protein is CASRNPDRGTGELFF.

This clone was counted between two and nine times. V and J are TRBV5-3 and TRBJ1-5; 8 bases match TRBD1. TRBV5-3 is reported as an ORF; its role is uncertain. V shed 5 bases and J 6 bases; nucleotides not matched to a gene: 10. This CDR3 contains 15 residues. The CDR3 DNA reads as TGTGCCAGAAGACAAACTCAGGGGGCGCCTCAGCCCCAGCATTTT. Amino acids: CARRQTQGAPQPQHF.

V usage is TRBV7-2 and J usage is TRBJ2-7; TRBD2 might be the D (5 bases). The length of the CDR3 is 14 residues. Germline CDR1 reads SGHTA; CDR2 reads FQGNSA. V lost 7 bases and J lost 6, with 19 bases in between. In nucleotides, the CDR3 is TGTGCCAGCACCCGGCAGTTCGGGGTTTCCGAGCAGTACTTC. Translating it yields CASTRQFGVSEQYF.

The V gene is TRBV9, the J gene TRBJ1-6; D perhaps matches TRBD1 (6 bases). This CDR3 spans 15 amino acids. V was cut by 4 bases and J by 6 bases, with 14 bases left in between. From germline, CDR1 is SGDLS and CDR2 YYNGEE. The DNA of the CDR3 is TGTGCCAGCAGCCCAACCGGGACACTTAATTCACCCCTCCACTTT. Translation gives CASSPTGTLNSPLHF.

In DNA, the CDR3 is TGTGCCAGTAGTATCCGGCCAGAGACCCAGTACTTC. This translates into CASSIRPETQYF. The rearrangement joins TRBV19 to TRBJ2-5; D not certain. CDR3 length: 12 amino acids. In germline, CDR1 is LNHDA, CDR2 SQIVND (reference sequence). Trimming left V 3 bases short and J 4 bases short, with 6 bases between.

This chain joins TRBV19 and TRBJ2-5, with D uncertain. The germline V and J ends were trimmed by 3 bases and 4 bases, with 9 bases remaining between them. The CDR3 is 13 amino acids. The germline CDR1 and CDR2 sequences are LNHDA and SQIVND (reference sequence). Here the CDR3 reads CASSMLVGETQYF. The CDR3 coding sequence is TGTGCCAGTAGTATGTTGGTGGGAGAGACCCAGTACTTC.

This chain uses TRBV2 with TRBJ1-5; 7 bases are shared with TRBD1. J was trimmed by 1 base and V by 6 bases; bases with no gene match: 6. The CDR3 covers 15 residues. In germline, CDR1 is SNHLY, CDR2 FYNNEI. CDR3 loop: CASRKDRRSNQPQHF. As DNA, the CDR3 is TGTGCCAGCAGGAAGGACAGGCGAAGCAATCAGCCCCAGCATTTT.

This clone was recorded a few times. The V call is TRBV11-2, the J call TRBJ2-7; a possible D gene is TRBD2 (6 bases). CDR3 length equals 15 residues. Trimming left V 5 bases short and J 2 bases short, with 16 bases between. The germline CDR1 and CDR2 sequences are SGHAT and FQNNGV. The CDR3 DNA sequence: TGTGCCAGCAGCCCCCTGCGGGGTAGCGCCTACGAGCAGTACTTC. Amino acids: CASSPLRGSAYEQYF.